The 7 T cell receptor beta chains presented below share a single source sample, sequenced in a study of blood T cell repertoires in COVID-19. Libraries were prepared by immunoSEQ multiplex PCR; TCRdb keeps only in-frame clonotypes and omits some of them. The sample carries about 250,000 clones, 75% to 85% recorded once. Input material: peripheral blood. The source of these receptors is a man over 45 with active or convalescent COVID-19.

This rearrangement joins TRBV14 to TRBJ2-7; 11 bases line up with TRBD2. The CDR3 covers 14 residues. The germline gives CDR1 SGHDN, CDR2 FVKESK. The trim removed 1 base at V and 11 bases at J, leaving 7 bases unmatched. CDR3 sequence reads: CASSQGLAGRLEYF. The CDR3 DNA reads TGTGCCAGCAGCCAAGGACTAGCGGGACGGTTGGAGTACTTC. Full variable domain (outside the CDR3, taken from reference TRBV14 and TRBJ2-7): EAGVTQFPSHSVIEKGQTVTLRCDPISGHDNLYWYRRVMGKEIKFLLHFVKESKQDESGMPNNRFLAERTGGTYSTLKVQPAELEDSGVYFCASSQGLAGRLEYFGPGTRLTVT.

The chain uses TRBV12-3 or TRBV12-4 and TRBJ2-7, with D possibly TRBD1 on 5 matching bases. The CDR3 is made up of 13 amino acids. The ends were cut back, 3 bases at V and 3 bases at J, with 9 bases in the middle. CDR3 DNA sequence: TGTGCCAGCAGTTTTTTACAGGTCTACGAGCAGTACTTC. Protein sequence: CASSFLQVYEQYF.

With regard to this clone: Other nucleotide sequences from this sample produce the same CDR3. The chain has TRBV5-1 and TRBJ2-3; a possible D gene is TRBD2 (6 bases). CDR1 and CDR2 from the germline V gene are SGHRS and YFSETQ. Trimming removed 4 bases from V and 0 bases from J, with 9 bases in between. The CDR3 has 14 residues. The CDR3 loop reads CASSLGTSTDTQYF. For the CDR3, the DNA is TGCGCCAGCAGCCTCGGGACTAGCACAGATACGCAGTATTTT. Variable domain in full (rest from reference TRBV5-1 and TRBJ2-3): KAGVTQTPRYLIKTRGQQVTLSCSPISGHRSVSWYQQTPGQGLQFLFEYFSETQRNKGNFPGRFSGRQFSNSRSEMNVSTLELGDSALYLCASSLGTSTDTQYFGPGTRLTVL.

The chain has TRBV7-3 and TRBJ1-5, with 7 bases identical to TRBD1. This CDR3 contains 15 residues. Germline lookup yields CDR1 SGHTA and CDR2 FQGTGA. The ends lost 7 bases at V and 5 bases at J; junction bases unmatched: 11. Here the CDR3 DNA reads TGTGCCAGCATCAACTGCAGGGGGAAGTATCAGCCCCAGCATTTT. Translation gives CASINCRGKYQPQHF.

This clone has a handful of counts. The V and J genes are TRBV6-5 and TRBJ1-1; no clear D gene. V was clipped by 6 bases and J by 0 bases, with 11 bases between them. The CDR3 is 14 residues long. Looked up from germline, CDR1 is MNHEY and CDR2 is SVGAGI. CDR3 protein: CASRRAGMNTEAFF. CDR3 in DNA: TGTGCCAGCAGGCGGGCAGGTATGAACACTGAAGCTTTCTTT.

This chain's CDR3 is CASSFRLAGGNTDTQYF. The DNA of the CDR3 is TGTGCCAGCAGCTTTAGACTAGCGGGAGGAAACACAGATACGCAGTATTTT. The V call is TRBV7-8, the J call TRBJ2-3; 13 bases are shared with TRBD2. The CDR3 spans 17 residues. Looked up from germline, CDR1 is SGHVS and CDR2 is FQNEAQ. The V and J ends lost 3 bases and 2 bases, in that order; junction bases with no gene match: 5.

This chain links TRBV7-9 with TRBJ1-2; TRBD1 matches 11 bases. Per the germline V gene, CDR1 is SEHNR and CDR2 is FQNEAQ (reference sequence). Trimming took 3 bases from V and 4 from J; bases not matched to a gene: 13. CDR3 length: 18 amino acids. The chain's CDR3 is CASSFPGQGVLSAYGYTF. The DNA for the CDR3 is TGTGCCAGCAGCTTTCCGGGACAGGGGGTCCTATCGGCCTATGGCTACACCTTC.